These 17 T cell receptor beta chains were sequenced from one sample in a study of tumor and adjacent non-tumor tissue in lung cancer. RNA was extracted from bulk tissue without any cell sorting. This non-tumor lung sample came from over 3 cm beyond the tumor edge. Three rounds of nested PCR, following a modified ARM-PCR protocol, produced the TCRbeta library. TCRdb itself ran the multiplex PCR reads through MiXCR, one entry per CDR3 protein. The sample yields 70,000 to 90,000 distinct CDR3 sequences, about four fifths seen once. The sequenced sample was distant non-tumor lung tissue. The receptors shown here come from a man in his sixties with non-small cell lung cancer.

Of note for this clonotype: The junction and the germline gene differ at one end; a read error may be behind it. This rearrangement joins TRBV11-3 to TRBJ2-2; 8 positions agree with TRBD2. CDR3 length: 18 residues. The germline gives CDR1 SGHNT, CDR2 YENEEA. The CDR3 reads CVSSSRGAGGYRGGELFF. CDR3 in DNA: TGTGTCAGCAGCTCCCGGGGGGCGGGAGGATACAGAGGCGGGGAGCTGTTTTTT.

Regarding this clonotype: One end of the junction fails to match germline, which may point to a read error. The V gene is TRBV11-2, the J gene TRBJ2-6; 7 positions match TRBD1. Germline V lookup: CDR1 SGHAT, CDR2 FQNNGV. This CDR3 comprises 19 residues. As DNA, the CDR3 is TGTGCCAGCAGCTTAGTTCCAAAGGACAGGCCCTCTGGGACCATCGTCCTAACTTTC. Translation: CASSLVPKDRPSGTIVLTF.

About this clonotype itself: The conserved phenylalanine or tryptophan normally closing the CDR3 is absent here, so this likely arose from a read error. The rearrangement uses TRBV11-2 and TRBJ2-7; 8 positions agree with TRBD1. Germline V gene lookup returns CDR1 SGHAT and CDR2 FQNNGV. The CDR3 totals 15 residues. The J segment lost 4 bases and the V segment lost 1 base, leaving 6 bases of the junction unmatched. The CDR3 DNA reads TGTGCCAGCAGCTTAGGTTCAGGGGGCTGGTACGAGCAGTACCTC. This sequence encodes CASSLGSGGWYEQYL.

This clonotype was recorded once. The rearrangement links TRBV5-6 to TRBJ2-5; D is ambiguous. Trimming took off 9 bases at V and 6 bases at J, with 33 bases between the two ends. Germline CDR1 and CDR2: SGHDT and YYEEEE. The CDR3 covers 18 residues. The CDR3 loop reads CANTLLGIDAKVNKTQYF. Written as DNA, the CDR3 is TGTGCCAACACCCTCTTGGGAATTGACGCCAAAGTAAACAAGACCCAGTACTTC. The full variable domain, rest sourced from reference TRBV5-6 and TRBJ2-5, is DAGVTQSPTHLIKTRGQQVTLRCSPKSGHDTVSWYQQALGQGPQFIFQYYEEEERQRGNFPDRFSGHQFPNYSSELNVNALLLGDSALYLCANTLLGIDAKVNKTQYFGPGTRLLVL.

On this clonotype: The conserved phenylalanine or tryptophan is not found at the CDR3 terminus, so this likely reflects a read error. This sequence joins TRBV11-3 and TRBJ2-2, with 9 bases aligning to TRBD2. CDR1 and CDR2 (germline): SGHNT, YENEEA. The CDR3 contains 18 residues. CDR3 sequence reads: CVSSSRGAGGYRAVELFS. Written as DNA, the CDR3 is TGTGTCAGTAGCTCCCGGGGAGCGGGAGGATACAGAGCCGTGGAGCTGTTTTCT.

As to this clonotype: One junction end disagrees with the germline gene, perhaps due to a read error. CDR3 DNA: TGCACTGCTAGAGATATAGCGGGAGAAAGGACAGATAAGCAGTATTTT. Amino acid sequence: CTARDIAGERTDKQYF. The chain is built from TRBV20-1 and TRBJ2-3; 9 bases match TRBD2. The CDR3 is made up of 16 amino acids. Germline V CDR1 and CDR2: DFQATT, SNEGSKA (reference sequence).

To note about this clonotype: A much larger clone differs by one base, so this may be a read error. The gene calls are TRBV11-2 and TRBJ2-4, with D perhaps TRBD1 or TRBD2 (5 bases each). CDR3 length: 16 amino acids. Per the germline V gene, CDR1 is SGHAT and CDR2 is FQNNGV. The CDR3 sequence is CAGSFLGTIAKNIQYF. Written as DNA, the CDR3 is TGTGCCGGCAGCTTTCTGGGGACCATAGCCAAAAACATTCAGTACTTC.

Remarks on this clonotype: A much larger clone lies a single base off, so this may be a read error. The chain carries TRBV11-2 and TRBJ1-1; no clear D gene. Germline CDR1 is SGHAT and CDR2 is FQNNGV. The CDR3 sequence is 14 residues long. V lost 7 bases, J lost 5 bases, and 17 bases lay in between. DNA for the CDR3: TGTGCCAGCATCTTGCTAATGCTGGGAACTGAAGCTTTCTTT. Translated: CASILLMLGTEAFF.

Note on this clonotype: The junction departs from the called germline gene at one end, perhaps through a read error. The genes are TRBV12-3 or TRBV12-4 and TRBJ2-1; D remains unclear. CDR3 length equals 11 residues. The CDR3 region has the DNA TGTGCCAACAACGACTGGCATGACCAGTTCTTC. Translating it yields CANNDWHDQFF.

This sequence joins TRBV5-4 and TRBJ1-6; TRBD1 is a possible D gene (5 bases). CDR3 length equals 16 residues. CDR1 SGHNT and CDR2 YYREEE come from the germline V gene (reference sequence). The V and J ends lost 4 bases and 12 bases respectively, with 23 bases between them. CDR3 in DNA: TGTGCCAGCAGCCTGGACACGAGCTCCTATAATCTACCCCTCCACTTT. Residues: CASSLDTSSYNLPLHF.

The chain couples TRBV11-3 to TRBJ2-2, with D maybe TRBD2 (6 bases). The V end was cut by 4 bases, the J end by 6 bases, with 24 bases between. The CDR3 is 18 amino acids. Germline lookup yields CDR1 SGHNT and CDR2 YENEEA. DNA for the CDR3: TGTGCCAGCAGCTCCCGGGAAGTGGGAGGATACAGGTCCGGGGAGCTGTTTTTT. The encoded protein is CASSSREVGGYRSGELFF.

Comments on this clonotype: A read error may account for a junction end that differs from germline. The chain couples TRBV4-3 to TRBJ1-1; D gene ambiguous. The CDR3 is 17 residues long. From germline, CDR1 is LGHNA and CDR2 YSLEER. The CDR3 loop is CASNQDVPGSLGTEAFF. CDR3 DNA: TGCGCCAGCAACCAAGACGTTCCGGGCAGTTTGGGCACAGAAGCTTTCTTT.

On this clonotype itself: A read error may be the cause here, since a much bigger clone is one base away. The final CDR3 position lacks the conserved phenylalanine or tryptophan, pointing to a likely read error. V and J are TRBV5-5 and TRBJ2-7; D tentatively fits TRBD1 or TRBD2 (5 bases each). The CDR3 extends over 14 amino acids. V dropped 3 bases and J dropped 6 bases, with 16 bases sitting between them. The germline V gene has CDR1 SGHKS and CDR2 YYEKEE (reference sequence). The CDR3 region is CASSSTWGSGEQYL. CDR3 nucleotide sequence: TGTGCCAGCAGCTCGACCTGGGGGAGTGGCGAGCAGTACCTC.

As for this clonotype: A much larger clone sits a single nucleotide away, making a read error possible. Likely a read error: the CDR3 ends without its conserved phenylalanine or tryptophan. The genes are TRBV28 and TRBJ1-2, with TRBD1 as a possible D gene (6 bases). The CDR3 is 13 residues long. Trimming removed 5 bases from V and 8 bases from J, with 15 bases in between. Germline CDR1 MDHEN, CDR2 SYDVKM. This CDR3 is CASSIGAGVGYTY. In nucleotides, the CDR3 is TGTGCCAGCAGTATTGGGGCAGGGGTGGGCTACACCTAC.

About this clonotype itself: A junction boundary mismatches the germline segment, possibly from a read error. The CDR3 bases are TGTGCCAGCAGGCTGGGTGATGGGAGGACAGATACCCAGTATTTT. It encodes CASRLGDGRTDTQYF. The chain has TRBV6-1 and TRBJ2-3, with D perhaps TRBD1 or TRBD2 (6 bases each). The CDR3 is 15 residues long. Per the germline V gene, CDR1 is MNHNS and CDR2 is SASEGT.

In regard to this clonotype: The junction shows a germline mismatch at one end, possibly a read error. The rearrangement uses TRBV11-3 and TRBJ2-5; D is perhaps TRBD2 (6 bases). The length of the CDR3 is 17 residues. CDR1 SGHNT and CDR2 YENEEA come from the germline V gene. The CDR3 nucleotides read TGTGCCAGCAGCTTAGATCCTGGTGCGAGGAGGGGAGAGACCCGGTACTTC. Its translation: CASSLDPGARRGETRYF.

V gene TRBV4-2 combines with J gene TRBJ2-1; D is tentatively TRBD1 or TRBD2 (5 bases each). Trimming took 3 bases from V and 8 from J, leaving 29 bases between them. Germline CDR1 and CDR2: LGHNA and YNFKEQ. The CDR3 sequence is 19 residues long. The CDR3 sequence is CASSHELVLSVRAGYEQFF. The CDR3 region has the DNA TGTGCCAGCAGCCATGAACTAGTTTTAAGCGTGAGGGCAGGGTATGAGCAGTTCTTC.